The source of this TCR beta chain is a study of cytomegalovirus exposure and HLA in healthy donors. Germline CDR1 is SGHAT and CDR2 is FQNNGV. The CDR3 runs 14 residues. V was clipped by 0 bases and J by 7 bases; unmatched bases: 3. Both 60 Vbeta primers and 13 Jbeta primers went into the PCR. Sequencing was performed with immunoSEQ multiplex PCR; in TCRdb, only in-frame clones are kept and a portion is missing. There are about 150,000 clones in the sample; over 65% occur only once, and 1.8% lies in the top ten. The clonotype was recovered from a female donor in good health and CMV-seropositive. The sequenced sample was PBMCs. The chain uses TRBV11-2 and TRBJ2-1; 7 nucleotides agree with TRBD2. CDR3 amino acids: CASSLESSGNEQFF. For the CDR3, the DNA is TGTGCCAGCAGCTTAGAGTCTAGCGGTAATGAGCAGTTCTTC.